A single sample gave rise to the 19 T cell receptor beta chains below, sequenced in a study of cytomegalovirus exposure and HLA in healthy donors. With 60 Vbeta and 13 Jbeta primers, the PCR was carried out. The repertoire was sequenced with immunoSEQ multiplex PCR; TCRdb's copy has only in-frame clones and lacks some. Of hundreds of thousands of clones in the sample, 70% to 85% were seen once. Specimen: PBMCs. The origin of the receptors is a woman aged 55-70 years in good health and CMV-seropositive.

This chain joins TRBV10-1 and TRBJ1-2; D remains ambiguous. The germline CDR1 and CDR2 sequences are WNHNN and SYGVQD (reference sequence). The V end lost 3 bases, the J end lost 5 bases, and 7 bases lay between the germline ends. This CDR3 region has 12 residues. The CDR3 is CASSDGVYGYTF. CDR3 in DNA: TGCGCCAGCAGTGATGGAGTGTATGGCTACACCTTC.

J is TRBJ2-7 and V is TRBV7-6, with TRBD2 matching 7 bases. Germline CDR1 and CDR2: SGHVS and FNYEAQ. The CDR3 is 13 residues long. V was clipped by 1 base and J by 5 bases; unmatched bases: 2. The CDR3 spells CASSLGLANEQYF. CDR3 DNA sequence: TGTGCCAGCAGCTTAGGACTAGCTAACGAGCAGTACTTC.

The V call is TRBV6-1, the J call TRBJ1-1; tentative D call: TRBD1 (6 bases). Trimming removed 2 bases from V and 6 bases from J, with 13 bases in between. CDR3 size: 14 residues. The V gene's germline CDR1 is MNHNS and CDR2 SASEGT. CDR3 region: CASSETGGQPEAFF. DNA of the CDR3: TGTGCCAGCAGTGAAACGGGGGGGCAACCTGAAGCTTTCTTT.

CDR3 residues: CASSTQGAGTGYTF. The CDR3 DNA follows: TGCGCCAGCAGCACTCAGGGGGCGGGAACGGGCTACACCTTC. The V and J genes are TRBV4-3 and TRBJ1-2; 8 nucleotides align to TRBD1. This CDR3 spans 14 amino acids. Germline V gives CDR1 LGHNA, CDR2 YSLEER. Germline trimming cut 5 bases from V and 8 bases from J; bases unmatched to any gene: 10.

The gene calls are TRBV5-6 and TRBJ2-5, with TRBD2 matching 7 bases. Per germline, CDR1 SGHDT and CDR2 YYEEEE. This CDR3 spans 17 amino acids. The V segment lost 3 bases and the J segment 0 bases; nucleotides outside the gene matches: 11. Here the CDR3 reads CASSSARRRGYQETQYF. In nucleotides, the CDR3 is TGTGCCAGCAGCTCCGCTCGACGGCGGGGGTACCAAGAGACCCAGTACTTC.

The chain links TRBV10-3 to TRBJ1-5, with a tentative D call TRBD1 (5 bases). The CDR3 is 14 amino acids. The germline V gene encodes CDR1 ENHRY and CDR2 SYGVKD. Trimming removed 5 bases at V and 8 bases at J, with 16 bases between. The CDR3 sequence: CAISPGAGVEPQHF. In nucleotides, the CDR3 is TGTGCCATCAGTCCCGGGGCGGGAGTAGAGCCCCAGCATTTT.

This chain links TRBV9 with TRBJ2-1; 10 bases map to TRBD2. The junction had 6 bases not matched to a gene; V was cut back by 3 bases and J by 0 bases. CDR3 length equals 17 residues. Germline assignment: CDR1 SGDLS and CDR2 YYNGEE. CDR3 DNA sequence: TGTGCCAGCAGCGCAACCGGACTAGCGGACTCCTACAATGAGCAGTTCTTC. It encodes CASSATGLADSYNEQFF. Complete variable domain (other parts from reference TRBV9 and TRBJ2-1): DSGVTQTPKHLITATGQRVTLRCSPRSGDLSVYWYQQSLDQGLQFLIQYYNGEERAKGNILERFSAQQFPDLHSELNLSSLELGDSALYFCASSATGLADSYNEQFFGPGTRLTVL.

In this sample, this clone turned up a few times. V gene TRBV5-1 combines with J gene TRBJ2-5; D might be TRBD1 (5 bases). The germline V and J ends were trimmed by 4 bases and 4 bases, with 17 bases remaining between them. The CDR3 has 15 residues. CDR1 is SGHRS and CDR2 is YFSETQ in the germline V gene. The CDR3 DNA is TGCGCCAGCAGCAAAGGGGCCCTCGAAGGAGAGACCCAGTACTTC. Translation: CASSKGALEGETQYF.

J is TRBJ1-1 and V is TRBV11-2; D gene uncertain. The CDR3 length is 13 residues. The ends were cut back, 5 bases at V and 0 bases at J, with 7 bases in the middle. Germline-derived CDR1 and CDR2 are SGHAT and FQNNGV. As DNA, the CDR3 is TGTGCCAGCAGCCCAGACATGAACACTGAAGCTTTCTTT. Protein sequence: CASSPDMNTEAFF.

The chain employs TRBV5-1 and TRBJ2-1; no clear D. Germline CDR1 is SGHRS and CDR2 is YFSETQ. The length of the CDR3 is 12 residues. V lost 0 bases, J lost 7 bases, and 5 bases lay in between. CDR3 sequence (DNA): TGCGCCAGCAGCTTGGCTCAGAATGAGCAGTTCTTC. Residues: CASSLAQNEQFF.

This chain joins TRBV7-6 and TRBJ2-7, with 14 bases identical to TRBD2. V gave up 7 bases and J gave up 2 bases; unmatched junction bases: 4. The germline gives CDR1 SGHVS, CDR2 FNYEAQ. This CDR3 spans 15 amino acids. The CDR3 DNA reads TGTGCCAGCACCCCGACTAGCGGGAGGGCCTACGAGCAGTACTTC. Its protein product is CASTPTSGRAYEQYF.

The rearrangement links TRBV19 to TRBJ1-1; D ambiguous. Germline V gene data show CDR1 as LNHDA and CDR2 as SQIVND (reference sequence). The CDR3 spans 13 residues. V was trimmed by 5 bases and J by 11 bases, leaving 18 bases between them. The CDR3 region is CASSSSGEAGAFF. The CDR3 coding sequence is TGTGCCAGTAGTTCTAGCGGCGAAGCTGGTGCTTTCTTT.

This clone occurred once. This chain uses TRBV28 with TRBJ2-3, with 9 bases aligning to TRBD1. V was clipped by 4 bases and J by 3 bases; unmatched bases: 5. Germline V gives CDR1 MDHEN, CDR2 SYDVKM. The CDR3 covers 15 residues. The DNA of the CDR3 is TGTGCCAGCAGTTCCACCGGGACAGGGACAGATACGCAGTATTTT. Residues: CASSSTGTGTDTQYF.

The genes are TRBV2 and TRBJ2-1, with 7 bases aligning to TRBD1. CDR1 and CDR2 from the germline V gene are SNHLY and FYNNEI. The CDR3 has 15 amino acids. Trimming removed 3 bases from V and 3 bases from J; junction bases left unmatched: 5. This CDR3 reads CASSDLGQIYNEQFF. The CDR3 nucleotides are TGTGCCAGCAGTGATCTGGGACAGATCTACAATGAGCAGTTCTTC.

J is TRBJ2-1 and V is TRBV27; 9 nucleotides match TRBD2. Per germline, CDR1 MNHEY and CDR2 SMNVEV (reference sequence). The junction had 9 bases not matched to a gene; V was cut back by 3 bases and J by 6 bases. This CDR3 has 16 amino acids. CDR3 sequence: CASSFFPSGGSNEQFF. The CDR3 nucleotides are TGTGCCAGCAGTTTTTTCCCCAGCGGGGGGTCCAATGAGCAGTTCTTC.

The chain uses TRBV27 and TRBJ2-2; maybe TRBD2 (5 bases). The CDR3 runs 16 residues. Germline CDR1 reads MNHEY; CDR2 reads SMNVEV (reference sequence). V was cut by 3 bases and J by 2 bases, with 13 bases left in between. The CDR3 here is CASSFGFSVNTGELFF. DNA for the CDR3: TGTGCCAGCAGTTTCGGGTTTAGCGTAAACACCGGGGAGCTGTTTTTT.

The genes are TRBV7-9 and TRBJ2-5; maybe TRBD2 (6 bases). Germline V gene data show CDR1 as SEHNR and CDR2 as FQNEAQ (reference sequence). Trimming stripped 8 bases from V and 4 bases from J, with 11 bases between. This CDR3 contains 12 residues. The CDR3 DNA reads as TGTGCCAGCGTATCCGGGGGAGAGACCCAGTACTTC. It encodes CASVSGGETQYF.

The DNA for the CDR3 is TGTGCCAGCAGTCTCCGGACAGGGGGCCATGAAAAACTGTTTTTT. Protein sequence: CASSLRTGGHEKLFF. This chain connects TRBV28 to TRBJ1-4; 11 bases match TRBD1. This CDR3 region has 15 residues. The V gene end was trimmed by 5 bases and the J gene end by 6 bases; junction bases not matched to a gene: 5. The germline CDR1 and CDR2 sequences are MDHEN and SYDVKM.

This clone was detected once. J is TRBJ2-1 and V is TRBV4-2, with 12 positions matching TRBD2. The CDR3 has 19 amino acids. Per germline, CDR1 LGHNA and CDR2 YNFKEQ. The CDR3 nucleotides read TGTGTCCACGCCACGGCTAGCGGGGGGGCATTGAGTTCCTACAATGAGCAGTTCTTC. Its translation: CVHATASGGALSSYNEQFF.